Listed below are T cell receptor beta chains from one sample, sequenced in a study of T cell responses to AZD1222 COVID-19 vaccine. The assay was immunoSEQ multiplex PCR, and TCRdb's table has in-frame clones only and misses some. The sample lists some 120,000 clones; 92% were seen once. This specimen was peripheral blood, taken 28 days after the second AZD1222 dose. These receptors originate from an adult who received the AZD1222 COVID-19 vaccine. Each CDR3 is given without its conserved first and last residue. The D gene is left open where the match is weak. Clone size is stated in some rows and not others, as once, few, many or a class when expanded.

abundance: NA
v_gene: TRBV29-1
d_gene: NA
j_gene: TRBJ2-1
CDR3aa: SSDRGGTYNEQF

abundance: NA
v_gene: TRBV27
d_gene: TRBD2
j_gene: TRBJ2-2
CDR3aa: ASSAQLKPGLAWSGELF

abundance: NA
v_gene: TRBV5-1
d_gene: TRBD2
j_gene: TRBJ2-7
CDR3aa: ASSLGGSGRLEQY

abundance: NA
v_gene: TRBV5-1
d_gene: TRBD1
j_gene: TRBJ2-7
CDR3aa: ASSQTGAREQY

abundance: NA
v_gene: TRBV29-1
d_gene: TRBD1
j_gene: TRBJ1-2
CDR3aa: SVRAGGGSGYGYT

abundance: NA
v_gene: TRBV9
d_gene: NA
j_gene: TRBJ1-6
CDR3aa: ASSVGPGPSSYNSPLH

abundance: once
v_gene: TRBV4-2
d_gene: TRBD2
j_gene: TRBJ2-5
CDR3aa: ASSQATTSGQETQY

abundance: NA
v_gene: TRBV7-9
d_gene: TRBD2
j_gene: TRBJ2-3
CDR3aa: ASTPLGGSTDTQY

abundance: NA
v_gene: TRBV19
d_gene: NA
j_gene: TRBJ1-2
CDR3aa: ASRGVRKLSYGYT

abundance: once
v_gene: TRBV19
d_gene: TRBD1
j_gene: TRBJ1-1
CDR3aa: ASSTTTGADTEAF

abundance: NA
v_gene: TRBV5-8
d_gene: NA
j_gene: TRBJ1-1
CDR3aa: ASSLVYEGEAF

abundance: NA
v_gene: TRBV5-8
d_gene: NA
j_gene: TRBJ2-5
CDR3aa: ASSLGPDETQY

abundance: NA
v_gene: TRBV5-4
d_gene: NA
j_gene: TRBJ1-2
CDR3aa: ASSLNNGEGEHYGYT

abundance: NA
v_gene: TRBV11-3
d_gene: NA
j_gene: TRBJ2-1
CDR3aa: ASSKGQYNEQF

abundance: NA
v_gene: TRBV6-5
d_gene: NA
j_gene: TRBJ1-2
CDR3aa: ASSYSGRRNYGYT

abundance: once
v_gene: TRBV5-4
d_gene: NA
j_gene: TRBJ2-2
CDR3aa: ASSSRGYGELF

abundance: NA
v_gene: TRBV18
d_gene: TRBD1
j_gene: TRBJ1-4
CDR3aa: ASSPQGTGDEKLF

abundance: NA
v_gene: TRBV7-9
d_gene: NA
j_gene: TRBJ1-6
CDR3aa: ASRPTGAYNSPLH

abundance: NA
v_gene: TRBV28
d_gene: TRBD1
j_gene: TRBJ1-5
CDR3aa: ASSLFPDRDPRRNQPQH

abundance: NA
v_gene: TRBV7-7
d_gene: NA
j_gene: TRBJ2-1
CDR3aa: ASSRVASESEQF

abundance: NA
v_gene: TRBV5-1
d_gene: NA
j_gene: TRBJ2-3
CDR3aa: ASSRRTETDTQY

abundance: NA
v_gene: TRBV2
d_gene: TRBD1
j_gene: TRBJ1-5
CDR3aa: ASDSTGGEQPQH

abundance: NA
v_gene: TRBV29-1
d_gene: NA
j_gene: TRBJ1-5
CDR3aa: SVVDGANQPQH

abundance: NA
v_gene: TRBV28
d_gene: NA
j_gene: TRBJ2-1
CDR3aa: ASSPSSRGYEQF

abundance: NA
v_gene: TRBV7-3
d_gene: NA
j_gene: TRBJ2-2
CDR3aa: ASSLESKPGELF

abundance: NA
v_gene: TRBV19
d_gene: NA
j_gene: TRBJ1-5
CDR3aa: ASSIGTAFGNQPQH

abundance: NA
v_gene: TRBV18
d_gene: TRBD1
j_gene: TRBJ1-2
CDR3aa: ASSPTGQGEGYT

abundance: NA
v_gene: TRBV6-5
d_gene: NA
j_gene: TRBJ1-1
CDR3aa: ASSYSGGQGEAF

abundance: NA
v_gene: TRBV7-6
d_gene: NA
j_gene: TRBJ1-5
CDR3aa: ASSLGTLGNQPQH

abundance: NA
v_gene: TRBV2
d_gene: TRBD1
j_gene: TRBJ1-6
CDR3aa: ASRGDRVGNSPLH

abundance: NA
v_gene: TRBV7-3
d_gene: NA
j_gene: TRBJ1-1
CDR3aa: ASSLNRESFGTEAF

abundance: once
v_gene: TRBV28
d_gene: NA
j_gene: TRBJ1-4
CDR3aa: ASSFLNAKLF

abundance: once
v_gene: TRBV19
d_gene: TRBD2
j_gene: TRBJ2-3
CDR3aa: ASKVAGADTQY

abundance: NA
v_gene: TRBV30
d_gene: NA
j_gene: TRBJ1-5
CDR3aa: AWSKGRPNQPQH

abundance: NA
v_gene: TRBV5-6
d_gene: NA
j_gene: TRBJ1-1
CDR3aa: ASSHLTWEGVNTEAF

abundance: NA
v_gene: TRBV11-2
d_gene: NA
j_gene: TRBJ1-5
CDR3aa: ASSLGQKQPQH

abundance: NA
v_gene: TRBV3-1/TRBV3-2
d_gene: TRBD2
j_gene: TRBJ2-4
CDR3aa: ASSQDRLAGGKNIQY